This T cell receptor (beta chain) was obtained from a study of cytomegalovirus exposure and HLA in healthy donors. Study-level results: The study recorded 160 or so TCR beta chains that were cytomegalovirus-associated. In vitro, a few CMV-associated chains proved specific for CMV antigens. Cytomegalovirus status, reportedly, was diagnosed with high specificity and sensitivity by the classifier.

Concerning this clone itself: What it binds is not known.

CDR1 is MDHEN, CDR2 SYDVKM, per germline. The CDR3 extends over 10 amino acids. V shed 10 bases and J shed 4 bases, with 7 bases lying between them. The protocol was immunoSEQ multiplex PCR, while the TCRdb copy is restricted to in-frame clones and leaves out a portion. The sample carries 120,000 to 150,000 clones, roughly 87% recorded once. The chain combines TRBV28 with TRBJ1-1; D is unresolved. The sample was PBMCs. The TCR comes from a man between 18 and 29 years old in good health and CMV-seropositive. The CDR3 spells CATRSTEAFF. Written as DNA, the CDR3 is TGTGCCACCCGGAGCACTGAAGCTTTCTTT.